This T cell receptor beta chain was observed in a study of shared clonotypes between healthy human individuals (dated by TCRdb to 2019 to 2021). Context from the whole study: A few men and two women, aged 18 to 49 years, made up the cohort. Between about 0.94 and 8.9 billion PBMCs per donor were obtained by leukapheresis. Different laboratories and diverse techniques were used to prepare libraries and sequence TCR repertoires, to increase sequencing depth and limit assay-specific biases. Blood TCR repertoires of five healthy adults were deeply sequenced to estimate repertoire size and the extent of clonotype sharing between individuals. For each donor, CD4 naive and CD4 memory were each given three plates, CD8 naive was given two plates, and CD8 memory was given one plate. The paper as a whole reports these results and caveats: Pairwise subsampling indicated that sequencing depth was expected to affect the degree of clonotype sharing among donors. Sampling was restricted to blood, and TCR repertoires in tissue are likely to differ from TCR repertoires in blood. Because the study included a small number of donors, the genetic and exposure-history diversity represented was limited. Compared with non-shared clonotypes, the clonotypes found in all four sorted-subset donors had higher generation probabilities. Naive subsets generally had larger estimated clonotype richness than memory subsets. Roughly 5.2% of naive CD4, 3.5% of naive CD8, approximately 2% of memory CD4, and 0.4% of memory CD8 clonotypes were shared across a few donors. Incomplete sequencing was indicated by rarefaction of sorted-subset datasets, despite the large sequencing depth.

For the CD8 naive samples, CD45RO-negative cells were positively selected for CCR7, yielding a CD45RA+CCR7+ population from which TemRA cells were excluded. Healthy HIV-negative adults with no recently reported acute infections or vaccinations were included as donors. Every donor was a Caucasian adult living in Nashville, Tennessee, USA. After blood collection by leukapheresis, PBMCs were isolated using Ficoll-Histopaque density gradient centrifugation and then cryopreserved in the vapor phase of liquid nitrogen. Analytical flow cytometry was used to check the purity and quantity of every magnetically sorted T cell population. From each sorted fraction, genomic DNA was isolated and quantified by UV absorbance on a Nanodrop 2000c. Using the deep immunoSEQ assay, multiplex PCR amplified TCR CDR3 regions from genomic DNA. Extracted genomic DNA from each cell subset was spread evenly across all wells of several immunoSEQ 96-well plates, with each plate serving as a replicate. For sorted subsets, each replicate PCR was loaded with around 220 ng genomic DNA, equivalent to 25,000 to 35,000 T cell genomes. Purified libraries were measured with a Qubit 3.0 fluorometer, size-checked on a Bioanalyzer 2100, and measured again with the KAPA Library Quantification kit. Each immunoSEQ 96-well plate was sequenced on its own single-read 150-cycle Illumina NextSeq 550 flow cell. In the paper's pipeline: The immunoSEQ output contained only junctional sequences without quality scores, so filtering could not match that applied to full-length reads. To assign V/J genes and CDR3, sequences were annotated against IMGT germline references using PyIR, a Python wrapper for IgBLAST v1.9. Any read was removed if the V/J assignment was weak (E-value above 1e-6), the CDR3 was missing, or the read contained stop codons, out-of-frame junctions, or ambiguous translated residues. V3J clonotypes were defined as sequences sharing the same inferred V gene, J gene, and CDR3 amino acid sequence. To compute the percentage overlap between repertoires, the number of shared unique clonotypes was divided by the size of the smaller repertoire. Richness of each repertoire was evaluated using RTK rarefaction, the Chao1 estimator, and Recon v2.1 estimates of unobserved clonotypes. Generation probabilities for all TCRbeta clonotypes obtained by the gDNA method from a handful of donors were computed using OLGA. TCRdb mirrors the immuneACCESS table, restricted to in-frame sequences. Some clones are absent from its copies; in checked studies, under half trace to an unresolved V gene, and the reason for the others is unknown. For V, J and clone size, that table is used; D and trimming come from the DNA. The sample records about 1,800,000 clones, over 85% of which are singletons. 0.9% to 1.5% of the sample rests with the top ten.

Of note for this clone: The specificity of this receptor is unknown. Base qualities are not provided; no much larger clone lies one nucleotide away.

V sheds 8 bases and J sheds 8 bases, leaving 12 bases between their ends. The CDR3 runs 12 residues from the cysteine to the phenylalanine. Kept here is only the CDR3 DNA, which spans 36 bases and is read in frame from base 1. CDR1 MNHEY and CDR2 SMNVEV were looked up in the germline V gene (reference sequence). The sequence joins TRBV27 to TRBJ1-4; a tentative D call is TRBD1 (5 bases match). The receptor's source is a man between 18 and 29 years old in good health. The sequenced material came from naive CD8+ T cells sorted from blood. The cell subset or site label corresponds to: CD45RA+CCR7+. CDR3 reads: CASGTIGEKLFF. Read as DNA, the sequence is TGTGCCAGCGGGACCATTGGGGAAAAACTGTTTTTT.